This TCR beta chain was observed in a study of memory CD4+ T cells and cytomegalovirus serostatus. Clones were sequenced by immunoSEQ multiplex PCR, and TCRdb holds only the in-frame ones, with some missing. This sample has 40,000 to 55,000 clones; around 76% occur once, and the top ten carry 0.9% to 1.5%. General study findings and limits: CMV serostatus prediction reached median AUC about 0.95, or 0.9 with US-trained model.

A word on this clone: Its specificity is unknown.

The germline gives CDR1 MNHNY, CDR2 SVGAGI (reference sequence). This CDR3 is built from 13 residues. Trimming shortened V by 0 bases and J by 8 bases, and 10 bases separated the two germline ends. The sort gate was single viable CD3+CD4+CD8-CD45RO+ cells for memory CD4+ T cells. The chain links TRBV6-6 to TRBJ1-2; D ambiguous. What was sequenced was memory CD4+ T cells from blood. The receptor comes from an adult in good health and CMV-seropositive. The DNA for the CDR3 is TGTGCCAGCAGTTACTCGATAAACGAGGGCTACACCTTC. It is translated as CASSYSINEGYTF.